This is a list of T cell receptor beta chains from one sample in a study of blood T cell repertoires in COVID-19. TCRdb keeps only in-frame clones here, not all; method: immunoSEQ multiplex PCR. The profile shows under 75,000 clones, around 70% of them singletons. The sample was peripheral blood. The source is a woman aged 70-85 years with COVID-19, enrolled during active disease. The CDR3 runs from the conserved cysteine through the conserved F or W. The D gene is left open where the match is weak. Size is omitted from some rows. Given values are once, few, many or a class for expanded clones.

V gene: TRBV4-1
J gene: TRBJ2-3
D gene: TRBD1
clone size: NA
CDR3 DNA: TGCGCCAGCAGCCTGAATGCGGGACAGGGAACAGATACGCAGTATTTT
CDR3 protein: CASSLNAGQGTDTQYF

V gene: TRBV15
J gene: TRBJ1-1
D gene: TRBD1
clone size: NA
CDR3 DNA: TGTGCCACCAGCGGCCGACAGGGCTTAATGAACACTGAAGCTTTCTTT
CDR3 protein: CATSGRQGLMNTEAFF

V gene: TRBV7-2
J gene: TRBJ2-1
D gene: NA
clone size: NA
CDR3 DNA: TGTGCCAGCAGCGCACATAACAATGAGCAGTTCTTC
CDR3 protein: CASSAHNNEQFF

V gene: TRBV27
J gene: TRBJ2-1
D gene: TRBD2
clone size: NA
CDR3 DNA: TGTGCCAGCAGAAGCGGGGCTAGCAGCTACAATGAGCAGTTCTTC
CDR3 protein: CASRSGASSYNEQFF

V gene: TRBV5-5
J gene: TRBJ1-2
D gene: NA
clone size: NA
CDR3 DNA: TGTGCCAGCAGCTTAGAGGAAAGAGGCGGCTACACCTTC
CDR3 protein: CASSLEERGGYTF

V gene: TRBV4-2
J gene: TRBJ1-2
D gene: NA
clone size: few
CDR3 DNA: TGTGCCAGCAGCCAAGTTGGCGGGAACTATGGCTACACCTTC
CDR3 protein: CASSQVGGNYGYTF

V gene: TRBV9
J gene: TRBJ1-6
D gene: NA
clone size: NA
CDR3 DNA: TGTGCCAGCAGCGTGACAGGTCCCTGGGGTAATTCACCCCTCCACTTT
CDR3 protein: CASSVTGPWGNSPLHF

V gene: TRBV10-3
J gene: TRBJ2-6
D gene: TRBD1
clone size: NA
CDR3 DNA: TGTGCCTCGACGGGACAGGGCCCTTTCTCTGGGGCCAACGTCCTGACTTTC
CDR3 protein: CASTGQGPFSGANVLTF

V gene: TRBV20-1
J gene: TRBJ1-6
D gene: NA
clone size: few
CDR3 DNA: TGCAGTGCTAGTAGCGGCAGGGACACGGGCCCCTATAATTCACCCCTCCACTTT
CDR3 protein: CSASSGRDTGPYNSPLHF

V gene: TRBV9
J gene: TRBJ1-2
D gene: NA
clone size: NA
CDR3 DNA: TGTGCCAGCAGCTCCCGGAGGGTTTTGCTTAACTATGGCTACACCTTC
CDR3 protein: CASSSRRVLLNYGYTF

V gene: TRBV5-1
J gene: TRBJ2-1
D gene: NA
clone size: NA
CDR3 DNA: TGCGCCAGCGGTAGAGGGGGGGCTCAGAATGAGCAGTTCTTC
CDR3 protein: CASGRGGAQNEQFF

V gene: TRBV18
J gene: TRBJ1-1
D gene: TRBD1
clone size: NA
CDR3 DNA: TGTGCCAGCTCACGGACAGGGCCGAACACTGAAGCTTTCTTT
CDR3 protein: CASSRTGPNTEAFF

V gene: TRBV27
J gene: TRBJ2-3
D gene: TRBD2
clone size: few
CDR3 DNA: TGTGCCAGCAGTTGGGGACTAGCGGGGGGGCAAGATACGCAGTATTTT
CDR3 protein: CASSWGLAGGQDTQYF

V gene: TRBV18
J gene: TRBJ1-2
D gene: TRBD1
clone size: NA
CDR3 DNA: TGTGCCAGCTCACCACAGGGACAGGCTAACTATGGCTACACCTTC
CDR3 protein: CASSPQGQANYGYTF

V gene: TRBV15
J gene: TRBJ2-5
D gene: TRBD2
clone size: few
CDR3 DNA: TGTGCCACCAGCAGATCGGGACTAGCGGGAGGGGAGACCCAGTACTTC
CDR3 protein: CATSRSGLAGGETQYF

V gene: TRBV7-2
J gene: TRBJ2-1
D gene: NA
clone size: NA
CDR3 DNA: TGTGCCAGCAGCTTCGACCCCCGCAGGCGGTTCTTC
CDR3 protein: CASSFDPRRRFF

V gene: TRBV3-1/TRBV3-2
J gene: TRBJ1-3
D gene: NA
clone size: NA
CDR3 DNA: TGTGCCAGCAGCCAAGCGGGCTCTGGAAACACCATATATTTT
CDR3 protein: CASSQAGSGNTIYF

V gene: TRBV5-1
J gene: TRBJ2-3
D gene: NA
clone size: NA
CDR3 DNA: TGCGCCAGCAGCGCCGGTCAACCTAGCACAGATACGCAGTATTTT
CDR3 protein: CASSAGQPSTDTQYF

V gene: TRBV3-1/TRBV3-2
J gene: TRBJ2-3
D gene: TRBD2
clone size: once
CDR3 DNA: TGTGCCAGCAGCCTGCGGGGGGGCGGCACAGATACGCAGTATTTT
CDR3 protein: CASSLRGGGTDTQYF

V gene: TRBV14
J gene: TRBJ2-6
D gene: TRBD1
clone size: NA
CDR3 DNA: TGTGCCAGCAGCCGAGTACCCCCTGGGACAGGGGCGTTTGGGGCCAACGTCCTGACTTTC
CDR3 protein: CASSRVPPGTGAFGANVLTF

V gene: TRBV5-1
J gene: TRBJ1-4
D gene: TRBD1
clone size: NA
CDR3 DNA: TGCGCCAGCAGCCTTCCAACAGGGGGCTCTAATGAAAAACTGTTTTTT
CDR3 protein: CASSLPTGGSNEKLFF

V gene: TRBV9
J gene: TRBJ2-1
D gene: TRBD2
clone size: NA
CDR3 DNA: TGTGCCAGCAGCGTAGCTACCGGCGGGAGCTCCTACAATGAGCAGTTCTTC
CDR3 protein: CASSVATGGSSYNEQFF

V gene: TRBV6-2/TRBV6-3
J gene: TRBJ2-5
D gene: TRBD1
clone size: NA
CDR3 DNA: TGTGCCAGCAGTGGGACAGTGGGGGAGACCCAGTACTTC
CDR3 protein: CASSGTVGETQYF

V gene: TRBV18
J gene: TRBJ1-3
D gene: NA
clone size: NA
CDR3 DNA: TGTGCCAGCTCACCACGCGCCGGGGAGGCCATATATTTT
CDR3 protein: CASSPRAGEAIYF

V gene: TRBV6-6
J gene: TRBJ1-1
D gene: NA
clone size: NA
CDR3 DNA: TGTGCCAGTCCCTCGAACACTGAAGCTTTCTTT
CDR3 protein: CASPSNTEAFF

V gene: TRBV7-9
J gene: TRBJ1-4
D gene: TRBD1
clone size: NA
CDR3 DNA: TGTGCCAGCAGCTCCCAATCAGGACAGGGTAATGAAAAACTGTTTTTT
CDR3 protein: CASSSQSGQGNEKLFF

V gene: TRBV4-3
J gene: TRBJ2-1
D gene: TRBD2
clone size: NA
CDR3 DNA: TGCGCCAGCAGCCAAGCGTGGATTGCGGGGACTAGCGGGATCTCGCAGTTCTTC
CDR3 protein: CASSQAWIAGTSGISQFF

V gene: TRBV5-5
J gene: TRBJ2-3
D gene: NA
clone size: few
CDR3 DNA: TGTGCCAGCAGCTTGGGGTCCGGGGTCAACTTAGGCAACACAGATACGCAGTATTTT
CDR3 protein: CASSLGSGVNLGNTDTQYF

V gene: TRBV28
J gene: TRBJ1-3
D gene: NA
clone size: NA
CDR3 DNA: TGTGCCAGCAGTTCCGGCAGGGTCGGAAACACCATATATTTT
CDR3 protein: CASSSGRVGNTIYF

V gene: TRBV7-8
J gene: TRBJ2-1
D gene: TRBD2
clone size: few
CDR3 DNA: TGTGCCAGCAGCAAGCTACTAGCGTCTACCACCTACAATGAGCAGTTCTTC
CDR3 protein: CASSKLLASTTYNEQFF

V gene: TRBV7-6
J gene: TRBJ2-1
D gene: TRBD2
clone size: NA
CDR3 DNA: TGTGCCAGCAGCTTAGACGGGGGGTGGGACAATGAGCAGTTCTTC
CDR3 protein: CASSLDGGWDNEQFF

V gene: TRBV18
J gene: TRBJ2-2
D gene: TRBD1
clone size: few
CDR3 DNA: TGTGCCAGCTCAACGAGACAGGGGTCGAACACCGGGGAGCTGTTTTTT
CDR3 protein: CASSTRQGSNTGELFF

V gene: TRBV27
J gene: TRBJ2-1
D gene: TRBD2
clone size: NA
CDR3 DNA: TGTGCCAGCAAGGTGGCTAGCGGGGGGAATGAGCAGTTCTTC
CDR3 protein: CASKVASGGNEQFF

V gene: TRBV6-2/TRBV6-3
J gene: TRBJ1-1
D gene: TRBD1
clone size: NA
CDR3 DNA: TGTGCCAGCAGTTACCCCCCGGCCAGGGGGCGAACTGAAGCTTTCTTT
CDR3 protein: CASSYPPARGRTEAFF

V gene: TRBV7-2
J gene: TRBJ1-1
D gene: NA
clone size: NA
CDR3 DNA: TGTGCCAGCAGCTTCGATGGCGGGGGGTTGGCTTTCTTT
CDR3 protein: CASSFDGGGLAFF

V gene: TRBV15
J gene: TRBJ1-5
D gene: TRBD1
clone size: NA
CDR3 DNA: TGTGCCACCAGCAGATTCGGGACAGGGGGGAGCAATCAGCCCCAGCATTTT
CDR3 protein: CATSRFGTGGSNQPQHF

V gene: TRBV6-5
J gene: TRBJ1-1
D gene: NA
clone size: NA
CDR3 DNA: TGTGCCAGCAGAAGATCCGGACAGAACACTGAAGCTTTCTTT
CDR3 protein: CASRRSGQNTEAFF

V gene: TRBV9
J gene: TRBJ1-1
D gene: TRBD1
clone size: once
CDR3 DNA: TGTGCCAGCAGCGCGACAGGGCGGACTGAAGCTTTCTTT
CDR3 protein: CASSATGRTEAFF

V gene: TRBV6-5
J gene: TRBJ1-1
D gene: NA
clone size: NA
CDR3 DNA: TGTGCCAGCAGTTTCGAAAGCCGGGGGTCTGAAGCTTTCTTT
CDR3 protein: CASSFESRGSEAFF

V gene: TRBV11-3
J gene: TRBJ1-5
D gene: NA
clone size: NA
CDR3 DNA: TGTGCCAGCAGCTTAGAGGGGGGGAATCAGCCCCAGCATTTT
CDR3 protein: CASSLEGGNQPQHF

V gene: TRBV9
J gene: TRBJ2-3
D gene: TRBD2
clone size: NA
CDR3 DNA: TGTGCCAGCAGCGTATCAAGCGGGAGGGGCGATACGCAGTATTTT
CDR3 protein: CASSVSSGRGDTQYF

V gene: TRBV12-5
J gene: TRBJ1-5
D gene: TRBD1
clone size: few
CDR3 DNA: TGTGCTAGTGGTTTGAATACAGGGGTGAGCAATCAGCCCCAGCATTTT
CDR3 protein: CASGLNTGVSNQPQHF

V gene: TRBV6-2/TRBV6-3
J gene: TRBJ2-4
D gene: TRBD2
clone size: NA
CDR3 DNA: TGTGCCAGCAGTTACAGGCAGGGAGGGTCCAAAAACATTCAGTACTTC
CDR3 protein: CASSYRQGGSKNIQYF

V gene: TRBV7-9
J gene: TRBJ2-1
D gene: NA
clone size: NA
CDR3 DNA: TGTGCCAGCAGCTTATCAGGGTCTAACAATGAGCAGTTCTTC
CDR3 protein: CASSLSGSNNEQFF

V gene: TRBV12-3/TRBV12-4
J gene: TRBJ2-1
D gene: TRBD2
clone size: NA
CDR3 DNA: TGTGCCAGCCTGGGACTATTCACGAATGAGCAGTTCTTC
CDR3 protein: CASLGLFTNEQFF

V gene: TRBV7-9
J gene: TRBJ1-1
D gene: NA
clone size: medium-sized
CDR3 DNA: TGTGCCAGCAGCTGGGAGGGGGTGGGCACTGAAGCTTTCTTT
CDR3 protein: CASSWEGVGTEAFF

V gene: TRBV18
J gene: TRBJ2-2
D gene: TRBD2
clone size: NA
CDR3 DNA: TGTGCCAGCTCACCCTTAGCGGGAGGCAACACCGGGGAGCTGTTTTTT
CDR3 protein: CASSPLAGGNTGELFF

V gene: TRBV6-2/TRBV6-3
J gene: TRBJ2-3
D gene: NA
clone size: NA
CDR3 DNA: TGTGCCAGCAGTATTTTATCAGATACGCAGTATTTT
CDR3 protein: CASSILSDTQYF

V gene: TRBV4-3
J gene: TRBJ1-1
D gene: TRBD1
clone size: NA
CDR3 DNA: TGCGCCAGCAGCCAAGATGGGCCAGGGGGACTGAACACTGAAGCTTTCTTT
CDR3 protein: CASSQDGPGGLNTEAFF

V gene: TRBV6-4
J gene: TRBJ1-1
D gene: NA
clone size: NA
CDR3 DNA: TGTGCCAGCAGTGTGGAGGCCGCGGGGACTGAAGCTTTCTTT
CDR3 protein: CASSVEAAGTEAFF